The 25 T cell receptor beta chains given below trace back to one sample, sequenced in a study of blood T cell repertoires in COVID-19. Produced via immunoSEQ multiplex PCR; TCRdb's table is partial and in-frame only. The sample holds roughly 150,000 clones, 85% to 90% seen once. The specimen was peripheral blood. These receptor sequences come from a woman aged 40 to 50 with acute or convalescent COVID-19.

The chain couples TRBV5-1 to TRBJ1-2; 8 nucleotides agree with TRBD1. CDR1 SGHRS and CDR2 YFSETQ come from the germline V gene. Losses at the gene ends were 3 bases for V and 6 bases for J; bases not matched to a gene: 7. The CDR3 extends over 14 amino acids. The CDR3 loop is CASSSVTGVDGYTF. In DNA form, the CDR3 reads TGCGCCAGCAGCTCCGTGACAGGGGTGGATGGCTACACCTTC.

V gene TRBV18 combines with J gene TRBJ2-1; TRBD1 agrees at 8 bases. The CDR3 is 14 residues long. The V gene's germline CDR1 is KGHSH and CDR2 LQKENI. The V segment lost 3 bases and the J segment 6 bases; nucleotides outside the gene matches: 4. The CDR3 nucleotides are TGTGCCAGCTCACCTGACAGGGGACCCAATGAGCAGTTCTTC. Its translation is CASSPDRGPNEQFF.

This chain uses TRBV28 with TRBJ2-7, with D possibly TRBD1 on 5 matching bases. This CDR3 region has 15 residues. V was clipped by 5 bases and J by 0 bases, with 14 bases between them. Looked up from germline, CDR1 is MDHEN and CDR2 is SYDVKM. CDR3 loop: CASSPQTVSSYEQYF. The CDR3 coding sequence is TGTGCCAGCAGTCCACAGACAGTAAGCTCCTACGAGCAGTACTTC.

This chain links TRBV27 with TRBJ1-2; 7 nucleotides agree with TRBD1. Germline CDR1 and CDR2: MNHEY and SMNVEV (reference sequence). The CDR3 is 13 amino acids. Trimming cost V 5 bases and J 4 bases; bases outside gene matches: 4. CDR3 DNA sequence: TGTGCCAGCAGTCCGACAGGGCCCTATGGCTACACCTTC. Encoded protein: CASSPTGPYGYTF.

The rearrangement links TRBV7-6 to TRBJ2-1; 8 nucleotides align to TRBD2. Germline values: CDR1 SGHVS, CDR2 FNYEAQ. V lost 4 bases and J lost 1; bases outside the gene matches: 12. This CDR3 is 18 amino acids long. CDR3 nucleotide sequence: TGTGCCAGCAGCTCCAATAGGGGCGGGGGGCTGTCCTACAATGAGCAGTTCTTC. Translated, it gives CASSSNRGGGLSYNEQFF.

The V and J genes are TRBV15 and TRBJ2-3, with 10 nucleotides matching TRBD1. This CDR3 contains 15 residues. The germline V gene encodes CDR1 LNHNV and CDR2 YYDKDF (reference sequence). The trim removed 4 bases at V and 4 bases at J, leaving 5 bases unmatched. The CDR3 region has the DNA TGTGCCACCAGCATAGAGACAGGGGGCGCAGATACGCAGTATTTT. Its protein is CATSIETGGADTQYF. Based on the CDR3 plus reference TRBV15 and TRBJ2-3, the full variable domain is DAMVIQNPRYQVTQFGKPVTLSCSQTLNHNVMYWYQQKSSQAPKLLFHYYDKDFNNEADTPDNFQSRRPNTSFCFLDIRSPGLGDTAMYLCATSIETGGADTQYFGPGTRLTVL.

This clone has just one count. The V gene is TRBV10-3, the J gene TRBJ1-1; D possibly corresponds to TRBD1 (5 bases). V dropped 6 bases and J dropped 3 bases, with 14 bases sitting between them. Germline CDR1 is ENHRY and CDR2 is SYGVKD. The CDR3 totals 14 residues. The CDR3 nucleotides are TGTGCCATCAGACCCCTTAAAGGGGACACTGAAGCTTTCTTT. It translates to CAIRPLKGDTEAFF.

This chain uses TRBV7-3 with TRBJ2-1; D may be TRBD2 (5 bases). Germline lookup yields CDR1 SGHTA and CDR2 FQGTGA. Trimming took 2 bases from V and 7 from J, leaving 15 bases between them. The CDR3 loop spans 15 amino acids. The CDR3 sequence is CASSLGIASGNEQFF. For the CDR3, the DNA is TGTGCCAGCAGCTTAGGAATAGCCAGCGGAAATGAGCAGTTCTTC. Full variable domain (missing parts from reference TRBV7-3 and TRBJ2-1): GAGVSQTPSNKVTEKGKYVELRCDPISGHTALYWYRQSLGQGPEFLIYFQGTGAADDSGLPNDRFFAVRPEGSVSTLKIQRTERGDSAVYLCASSLGIASGNEQFFGPGTRLTVL.

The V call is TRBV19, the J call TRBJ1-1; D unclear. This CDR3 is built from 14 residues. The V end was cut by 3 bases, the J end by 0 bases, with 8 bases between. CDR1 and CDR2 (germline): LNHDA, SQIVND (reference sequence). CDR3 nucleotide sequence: TGTGCCAGTAGTATTCCCAACATGAACACTGAAGCTTTCTTT. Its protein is CASSIPNMNTEAFF.

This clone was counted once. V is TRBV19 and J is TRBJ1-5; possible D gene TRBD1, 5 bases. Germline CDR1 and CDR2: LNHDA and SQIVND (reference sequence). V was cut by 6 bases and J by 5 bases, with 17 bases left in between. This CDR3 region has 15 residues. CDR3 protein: CASRKKTVHHQPQHF. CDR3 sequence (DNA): TGTGCCAGTAGAAAGAAGACAGTTCACCATCAGCCCCAGCATTTT.

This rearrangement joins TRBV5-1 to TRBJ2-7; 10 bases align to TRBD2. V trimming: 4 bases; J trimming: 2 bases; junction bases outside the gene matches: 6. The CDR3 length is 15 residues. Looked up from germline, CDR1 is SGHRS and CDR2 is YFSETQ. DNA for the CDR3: TGCGCCAGCAGCGAGGGGACTAGCGTCGCCTACGAGCAGTACTTC. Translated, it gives CASSEGTSVAYEQYF.

Written as DNA, the CDR3 is TGTGCCACCAGCAGAGCCCCGACAGGCCTCTCCACCGGGGAGCTGTTTTTT. This translates into CATSRAPTGLSTGELFF. The rearrangement uses TRBV15 and TRBJ2-2; TRBD1 is a possible D gene (6 bases). The CDR3 is 17 residues long. Per germline, CDR1 LNHNV and CDR2 YYDKDF (reference sequence). The V and J ends lost 1 base and 4 bases respectively, with 16 bases between them.

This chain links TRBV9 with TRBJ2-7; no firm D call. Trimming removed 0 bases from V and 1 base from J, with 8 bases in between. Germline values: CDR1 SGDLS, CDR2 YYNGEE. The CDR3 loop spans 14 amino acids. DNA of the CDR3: TGTGCCAGCAGCGTAGGGGCCCTTTCCTACGAGCAGTACTTC. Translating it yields CASSVGALSYEQYF.

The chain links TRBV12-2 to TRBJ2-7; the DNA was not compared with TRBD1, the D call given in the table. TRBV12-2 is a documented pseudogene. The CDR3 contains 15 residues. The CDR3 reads CASPSGQGASYEQYF. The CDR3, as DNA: TGTGCAAGTCCGAGTGGACAGGGAGCCTCCTACGAGCAGTACTTC.

The CDR3: CASSTGGGRNSPLHF. The DNA for the CDR3 is TGTGCCAGCAGTACAGGGGGAGGGAGAAATTCACCCCTCCACTTT. The chain recombines TRBV28 with TRBJ1-6; TRBD1 matches 8 bases. The CDR3 sequence is 15 residues long. J was trimmed by 7 bases and V by 5 bases; bases with no gene match: 7. Germline V gene lookup returns CDR1 MDHEN and CDR2 SYDVKM.

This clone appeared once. The CDR3 coding sequence is TGTGCCACCGGACAGGGGAGCCAGCCCCAGCATTTT. Protein: CATGQGSQPQHF. V gene TRBV10-3 combines with J gene TRBJ1-5; the match to TRBD1 covers 9 bases. This CDR3 spans 12 amino acids. Germline CDR1 is ENHRY and CDR2 is SYGVKD. The V segment lost 10 bases and the J segment 7 bases; nucleotides outside the gene matches: 5.

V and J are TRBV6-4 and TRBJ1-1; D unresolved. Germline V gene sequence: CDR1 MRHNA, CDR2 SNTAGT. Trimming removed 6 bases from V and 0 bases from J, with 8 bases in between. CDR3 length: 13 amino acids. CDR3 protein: CASREAVNTEAFF. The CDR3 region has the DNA TGTGCCAGCAGGGAGGCCGTGAACACTGAAGCTTTCTTT.

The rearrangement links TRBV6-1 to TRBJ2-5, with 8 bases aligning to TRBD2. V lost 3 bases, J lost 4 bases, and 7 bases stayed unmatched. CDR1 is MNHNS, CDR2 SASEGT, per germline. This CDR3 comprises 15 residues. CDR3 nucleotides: TGTGCCAGCAGTGACCTAGCGGGTGCGCGAGAGACCCAGTACTTC. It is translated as CASSDLAGARETQYF.

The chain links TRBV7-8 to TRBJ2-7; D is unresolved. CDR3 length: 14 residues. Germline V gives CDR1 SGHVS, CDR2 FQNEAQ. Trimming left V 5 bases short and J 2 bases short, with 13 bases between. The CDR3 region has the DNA TGTGCCAGCAGCCGTTTGGTGTCGGCCTACGAGCAGTACTTC. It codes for CASSRLVSAYEQYF.

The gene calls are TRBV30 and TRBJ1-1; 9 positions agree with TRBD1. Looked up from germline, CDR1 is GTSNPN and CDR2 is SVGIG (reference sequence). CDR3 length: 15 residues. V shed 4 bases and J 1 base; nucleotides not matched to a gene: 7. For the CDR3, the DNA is TGTGCCTGGAAGTTGGGGACAGGGTGGAACACTGAAGCTTTCTTT. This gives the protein CAWKLGTGWNTEAFF.

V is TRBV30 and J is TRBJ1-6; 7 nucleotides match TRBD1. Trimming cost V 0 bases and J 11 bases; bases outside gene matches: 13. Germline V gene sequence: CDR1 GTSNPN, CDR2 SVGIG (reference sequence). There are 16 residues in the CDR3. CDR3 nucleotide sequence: TGTGCCTGGAGTGTACAGGGGCGGCGGGGACTCACACCCCTCCACTTT. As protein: CAWSVQGRRGLTPLHF. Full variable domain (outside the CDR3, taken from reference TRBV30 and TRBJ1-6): SQTIHQWPATLVQPVGSPLSLECTVEGTSNPNLYWYRQAAGRGLQLLFYSVGIGQISSEVPQNLSASRPQDRQFILSSKKLLLSDSGFYLCAWSVQGRRGLTPLHFGNGTRLTVT.

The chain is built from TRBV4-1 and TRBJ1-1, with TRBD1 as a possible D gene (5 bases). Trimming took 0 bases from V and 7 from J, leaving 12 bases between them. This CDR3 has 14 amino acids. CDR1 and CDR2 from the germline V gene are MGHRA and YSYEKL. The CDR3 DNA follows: TGCGCCAGCAGCCAAGATTGGCAGGGCATTGAAGCTTTCTTT. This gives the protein CASSQDWQGIEAFF.

CDR3 region: CSAILAGAKETQYF. CDR3 coding DNA: TGCAGCGCGATACTAGCGGGAGCGAAAGAGACCCAGTACTTC. The J gene is TRBJ2-5, the V gene TRBV29-1; 11 nucleotides match TRBD2. The V gene end was trimmed by 7 bases and the J gene end by 3 bases; junction bases not matched to a gene: 7. CDR3 size: 14 residues. Germline CDR1 and CDR2: SQVTM and ANQGSEA.

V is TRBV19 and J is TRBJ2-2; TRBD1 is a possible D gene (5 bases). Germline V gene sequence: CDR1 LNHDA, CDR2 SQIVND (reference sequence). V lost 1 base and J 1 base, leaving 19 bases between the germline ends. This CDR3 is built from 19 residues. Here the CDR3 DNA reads TGTGCCAGTAGTATAGCCGGCAGGGTAAAGGGGAAGAACACCGGGGAGCTGTTTTTT. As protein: CASSIAGRVKGKNTGELFF.

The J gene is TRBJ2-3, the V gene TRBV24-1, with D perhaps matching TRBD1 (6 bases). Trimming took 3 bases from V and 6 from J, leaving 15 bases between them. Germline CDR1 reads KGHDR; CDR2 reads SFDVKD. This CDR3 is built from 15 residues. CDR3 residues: CATSDKQGVWDTQYF. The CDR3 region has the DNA TGTGCCACCAGTGATAAACAGGGTGTGTGGGATACGCAGTATTTT.